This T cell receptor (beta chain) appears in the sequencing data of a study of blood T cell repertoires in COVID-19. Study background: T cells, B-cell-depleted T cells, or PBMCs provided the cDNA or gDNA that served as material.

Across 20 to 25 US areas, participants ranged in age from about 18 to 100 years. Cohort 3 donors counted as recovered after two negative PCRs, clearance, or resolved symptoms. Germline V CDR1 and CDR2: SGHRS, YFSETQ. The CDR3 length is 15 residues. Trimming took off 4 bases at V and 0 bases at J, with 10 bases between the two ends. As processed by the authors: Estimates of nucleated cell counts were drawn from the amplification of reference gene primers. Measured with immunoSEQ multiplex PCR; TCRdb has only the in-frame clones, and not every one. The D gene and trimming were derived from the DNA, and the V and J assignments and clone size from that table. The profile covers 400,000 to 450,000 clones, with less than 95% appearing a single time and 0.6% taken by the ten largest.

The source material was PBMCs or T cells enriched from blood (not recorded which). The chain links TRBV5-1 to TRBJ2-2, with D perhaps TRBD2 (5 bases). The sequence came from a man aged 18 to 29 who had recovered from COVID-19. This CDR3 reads CASSGSASNTGELFF. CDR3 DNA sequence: TGCGCCAGCAGCGGTAGCGCATCGAACACCGGGGAGCTGTTTTTT. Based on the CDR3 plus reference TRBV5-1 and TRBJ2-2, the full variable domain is KAGVTQTPRYLIKTRGQQVTLSCSPISGHRSVSWYQQTPGQGLQFLFEYFSETQRNKGNFPGRFSGRQFSNSRSEMNVSTLELGDSALYLCASSGSASNTGELFFGEGSRLTVL.